This record looks at one T cell receptor (beta chain) sequence and its context. As yet, its antigen is unknown. This CDR3 contains 15 residues. Germline CDR1 KGHSH, CDR2 LQKENI. Trimming pared 4 bases from V and 0 bases from J, leaving 7 bases between. Together with a sample-barcoded 5' primer, a J-beta primer mix was included in a second PCR lasting roughly 6 to 12 cycles. TCRdb reprocessed the 5' RACE reads with MiXCR, giving one entry per CDR3 protein. Here the sample spans about a million distinct CDR3 sequences, roughly 48% being singletons. This specimen comes from a study of blood T cells in healthy people across ages. Broader study findings: Among long-lived donors, naive CD4+ cells were more numerous and diversity higher than in aged donors. Age showed a roughly linear inverse relationship with TCR beta diversity per million T cells. No conclusive comparison of naive versus antigen-experienced cells was possible with unsorted PBMCs.

The chain couples TRBV18 to TRBJ2-6; D is ambiguous. Sequencing was carried out using blood. The sequence was obtained from a man younger than 45 in good health. The CDR3 loop is CASSQADSGANVLTF. The CDR3 DNA reads TGTGCCAGCTCACAGGCGGACTCTGGGGCCAACGTCCTGACTTTC.